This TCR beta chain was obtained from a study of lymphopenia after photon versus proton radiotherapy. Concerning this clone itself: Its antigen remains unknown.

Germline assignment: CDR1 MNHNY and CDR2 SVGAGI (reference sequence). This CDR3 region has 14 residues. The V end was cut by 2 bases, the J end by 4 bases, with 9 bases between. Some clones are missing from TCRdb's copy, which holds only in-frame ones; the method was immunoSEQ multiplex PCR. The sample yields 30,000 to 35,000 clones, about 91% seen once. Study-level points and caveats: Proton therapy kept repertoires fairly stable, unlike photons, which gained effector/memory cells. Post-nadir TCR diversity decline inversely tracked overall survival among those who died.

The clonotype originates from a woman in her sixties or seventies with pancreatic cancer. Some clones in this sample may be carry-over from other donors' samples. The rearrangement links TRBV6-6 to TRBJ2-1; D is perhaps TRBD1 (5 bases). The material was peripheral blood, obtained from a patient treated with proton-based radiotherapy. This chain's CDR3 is CASSYGQGYNEQFF. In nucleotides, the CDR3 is TGTGCCAGCAGTTACGGCCAGGGTTACAATGAGCAGTTCTTC.